This TCR beta chain was captured by sequencing in a study of blood T cell repertoires in COVID-19. Study details: Nucleic acid was either cDNA or gDNA, and it came from T cells, B-cell-depleted T cells, or PBMCs.

Seattle-derived patients entered the study during active infection and were followed longitudinally. Profiling relied on immunoSEQ multiplex PCR, and the TCRdb table lists in-frame clones only, not all of them. The table shows about 170,000 clones, with around 90% occurring only once. Germline CDR1 SNHLY, CDR2 FYNNEI. CDR3 length equals 14 residues. V lost 0 bases and J lost 5, with 10 bases in between. The V call is TRBV2, the J call TRBJ2-5; no clear D gene. Sequenced sample: peripheral blood. This TCR came from a man aged 55 to 70 with COVID-19, enrolled during active disease. The CDR3 DNA reads TGTGCCAGCAGTGAAGCGCCGGGTTACGAGACCCAGTACTTC. It yields the protein CASSEAPGYETQYF.